This TCR beta chain comes out of a study of cytomegalovirus exposure and HLA in healthy donors. Looking at the study overall: Roughly 77 million unique TCRs from HLA-typed donors made up an early data release.

With 1 base clipped from V and 5 bases from J, the junction kept 9 bases outside the gene matches. The CDR3 has 16 amino acids. Germline V gene data show CDR1 as SEHNR and CDR2 as FQNEAQ (reference sequence). Study-level points and caveats: TCR beta chains associated with HLA were, in a later analysis, more clonally expanded than equally common others. There were some public TCRs occurring in many donors, but most TCR sequences were rare. Data from an earlier analysis indicated that most TCR beta V segments were productive either about 90% or about 30% of the time.

There are a few counts of this clone. Its cognate antigen is unknown. Researchers ran the PCR with 60 Vbeta and 13 Jbeta primers. Only in-frame clones appear in the TCRdb table, and some are missing; sequencing was by immunoSEQ multiplex PCR. Found here are about 210,000 clones, approximately 80% of them singletons; the top ten hold about 3.1%. The receptor was isolated from a man aged 25 to 40 in good health and CMV-seronegative. The sequenced sample was PBMCs. This sequence joins TRBV7-9 and TRBJ2-7; TRBD1 agrees at 9 bases. The DNA for the CDR3 is TGTGCCAGCAGCTTAGTTATGGGGACAGGGTCCAACGAGCAGTACTTC. It yields the protein CASSLVMGTGSNEQYF.